Each of the 2 T cell receptor beta chains below was sequenced from the same sample in a study of blood T cell repertoires in COVID-19. Profiled with immunoSEQ multiplex PCR; TCRdb holds only in-frame clones, not every one. The sample carries 300,000 to 350,000 clones, roughly 90% recorded once. The material sequenced was peripheral blood. These receptors were collected from a woman younger than 45 with COVID-19, enrolled during active disease.

This clone appeared once. V gene TRBV11-2 combines with J gene TRBJ1-1; maybe TRBD1 (5 bases). CDR3 length equals 15 residues. Germline V CDR1 and CDR2: SGHAT, FQNNGV. With 0 bases removed from V and 1 base from J, the gap between germline ends came to 9 bases. The CDR3 sequence: CASSLEGRGNTEAFF. The CDR3 DNA reads TGTGCCAGCAGCTTAGAGGGGCGAGGGAACACTGAAGCTTTCTTT.

The DNA for the CDR3 is TGTGCCAGCAGCTTAGCAGGGGGCCCCGGGGAGCTGTTTTTT. Translated, it gives CASSLAGGPGELFF. This chain connects TRBV7-6 to TRBJ2-2; 7 bases map to TRBD1. V dropped 0 bases and J dropped 6; count of bases not matched to a gene: 1. The CDR3 consists of 14 residues. Germline assignment: CDR1 SGHVS and CDR2 FNYEAQ.